The source of this T cell receptor (beta chain) is a study of human CD8 memory T cell subsets. It was negative magnetic separation that enriched the total CD8+ T cells. Production of TCR beta libraries used UMI-labeled 5' RACE as the method. Reprocessing the 5' RACE reads, TCRdb reports a single entry for every CDR3 protein and omits DNA. Its listing shows around 4,500 distinct CDR3 sequences. This CDR3 contains 14 residues. Germline CDR1 MNHEY, CDR2 SVGEGT. The genes are TRBV6-2 or TRBV6-3 and TRBJ1-5; TCRdb's D gene call, TRBD1, goes unchecked for lack of DNA. This sequence was found in a human donor in good health. Sequenced: CD8+ T cells from PBMCs. This CDR3 reads CASSKGTENQPQHF.